The 24 T cell receptor beta chains below come from one sample, sequenced in a study of cytotoxic CD8 clonotypes in ibrutinib-treated CLL. This table comes from immunoSEQ multiplex PCR, and its TCRdb copy is limited to in-frame clones, with some not included. Here the sample spans hundreds of thousands of clones, less than 75% being singletons. This sample comprised PBMCs, obtained after 24 months of ibrutinib treatment. The receptors originated from a human donor with chronic lymphocytic leukemia.

This chain links TRBV9 with TRBJ2-5; tentative D call: TRBD1 (5 bases). Looked up from germline, CDR1 is SGDLS and CDR2 is YYNGEE. The CDR3 totals 15 residues. V shed 0 bases and J shed 1 base, with 10 bases lying between them. CDR3 sequence (DNA): TGTGCCAGCAGCGTAGGTCTGGGGCCCCAAGAGACCCAGTACTTC. Translated: CASSVGLGPQETQYF.

In this sample, this clone turned up a few times. This chain uses TRBV9 with TRBJ2-1; D is undetermined. This CDR3 comprises 10 residues. The ends were cut back, 5 bases at V and 7 bases at J, with 4 bases in the middle. Germline V gives CDR1 SGDLS, CDR2 YYNGEE. CDR3 nucleotides: TGTGCCAGCAGTGATAATGAGCAGTTCTTC. Residues: CASSDNEQFF.

In its sample, this clone was seen a few times. The genes are TRBV5-1 and TRBJ2-7; unclear D gene. This CDR3 is 15 amino acids long. Trimming shortened V by 2 bases and J by 0 bases, and 12 bases separated the two germline ends. Germline assignment: CDR1 SGHRS and CDR2 YFSETQ. The CDR3 DNA sequence: TGCGCCAGCAGCTTTTCGGTCGCGAACTCCTACGAGCAGTACTTC. Translated, it gives CASSFSVANSYEQYF.

This chain joins TRBV28 and TRBJ2-5; 7 bases agree with TRBD2. CDR1 is MDHEN, CDR2 SYDVKM, per germline. V shed 3 bases, J shed 4 bases, and the junction held 8 bases outside the gene matches. The CDR3 has 15 residues. DNA for the CDR3: TGTGCCAGCAGTTTCTGGAGGGAGGGCGGAGAGACCCAGTACTTC. It is translated as CASSFWREGGETQYF.

The V and J genes are TRBV29-1 and TRBJ2-2; D is undetermined. This CDR3 is built from 15 residues. Looked up from germline, CDR1 is SQVTM and CDR2 is ANQGSEA. V lost 3 bases, J lost 2 bases, and 13 bases lay in between. CDR3 in amino acids: CSVEGTSPNTGELFF. The CDR3 DNA is TGCAGCGTTGAGGGCACTTCCCCTAACACCGGGGAGCTGTTTTTT.

This rearrangement joins TRBV6-5 to TRBJ2-7; possibly TRBD1 or TRBD2 for D (5 bases each). The CDR3 spans 14 residues. V was trimmed by 5 bases and J by 4 bases, leaving 15 bases between them. Per the germline V gene, CDR1 is MNHEY and CDR2 is SVGAGI. The CDR3 is CASSRGTVGYEQYF. The CDR3 DNA sequence: TGTGCCAGCAGTCGAGGGACGGTAGGATACGAGCAGTACTTC.

The chain joins TRBV28 to TRBJ2-7; no firm D call. CDR1 and CDR2 from the germline V gene are MDHEN and SYDVKM. Trimming stripped 2 bases from V and 0 bases from J, with 5 bases between. The CDR3 is 13 residues long. CDR3 coding DNA: TGTGCCAGCAGTTTACCGAGCTCCTACGAGCAGTACTTC. The encoded protein is CASSLPSSYEQYF.

This rearrangement joins TRBV30 to TRBJ2-1; 11 nucleotides line up with TRBD1. V lost 3 bases and J lost 4; bases outside the gene matches: 2. The CDR3 is 14 amino acids. Germline assignment: CDR1 GTSNPN and CDR2 SVGIG (reference sequence). The CDR3 bases are TGTGCCTGGAGGGGACAGGGGGTTTACAATGAGCAGTTCTTC. It specifies CAWRGQGVYNEQFF.

This chain uses TRBV28 with TRBJ1-4; tentative D call: TRBD1 (5 bases). The V end was cut by 10 bases, the J end by 8 bases, with 14 bases between. The germline V gene encodes CDR1 MDHEN and CDR2 SYDVKM. The CDR3 contains 12 residues. CDR3: CAMGPGREKLFF. The CDR3, as DNA: TGTGCCATGGGGCCCGGGAGGGAAAAACTGTTTTTT.

The chain uses TRBV15 and TRBJ2-7; D is undetermined. V lost 4 bases, J lost 5 bases, and 12 bases lay in between. The CDR3 has 13 amino acids. Germline-derived CDR1 and CDR2 are LNHNV and YYDKDF (reference sequence). CDR3 in DNA: TGTGCCACCAGCACCGGGCCTCGGGACGAGCAGTACTTC. It codes for CATSTGPRDEQYF.

This clone was observed a single time. This chain links TRBV9 with TRBJ2-3; possible D gene TRBD2, 5 bases. V lost 2 bases and J 6 bases, leaving 19 bases between the germline ends. This CDR3 comprises 16 residues. CDR1 SGDLS and CDR2 YYNGEE come from the germline V gene. The CDR3 sequence: CASSVQPGILADTQYF. CDR3 DNA sequence: TGTGCCAGCAGCGTTCAGCCGGGGATTTTAGCCGATACGCAGTATTTT.

The chain uses TRBV14 and TRBJ2-7; no firm D call. The CDR3 is 15 residues long. CDR1 and CDR2 from the germline V gene are SGHDN and FVKESK. Deletions cut 4 bases from V and 4 bases from J, with 17 bases between. CDR3 in DNA: TGTGCCAGCAGCCGAAACAGACTGGAAGCATACGAGCAGTACTTC. It is translated as CASSRNRLEAYEQYF. The full variable domain, rest sourced from reference TRBV14 and TRBJ2-7, is EAGVTQFPSHSVIEKGQTVTLRCDPISGHDNLYWYRRVMGKEIKFLLHFVKESKQDESGMPNNRFLAERTGGTYSTLKVQPAELEDSGVYFCASSRNRLEAYEQYFGPGTRLTVT.

The chain couples TRBV6-5 to TRBJ2-2; D possibly matches TRBD1 or TRBD2 (5 bases each). V lost 6 bases and J lost 4, with 12 bases in between. Germline V gene data show CDR1 as MNHEY and CDR2 as SVGAGI. The CDR3 contains 14 residues. In DNA form, the CDR3 reads TGTGCCAGCAGACGGGACGCGGGCACCGGGGAGCTGTTTTTT. This gives the protein CASRRDAGTGELFF.

The chain has TRBV5-1 and TRBJ2-5; 7 bases match TRBD1. Germline V gives CDR1 SGHRS, CDR2 YFSETQ. The V and J ends lost 4 bases and 2 bases, in that order; junction bases with no gene match: 2. The length of the CDR3 is 13 residues. The CDR3 bases are TGCGCCAGCAGCGGGACAGTGCAAGAGACCCAGTACTTC. The encoded protein is CASSGTVQETQYF.

In its sample, this clone was seen once. V is TRBV12-5 and J is TRBJ2-7; D is possibly TRBD1 or TRBD2 (7 bases each). Germline V gene lookup returns CDR1 LGHNT and CDR2 FRNRAP. Trimming shortened V by 2 bases and J by 2 bases, and 13 bases separated the two germline ends. This CDR3 spans 15 amino acids. CDR3 bases: TGTGCTAGTGGTTTGAGCCAGGGGGGGCCCTACGAGCAGTACTTC. Translated, it gives CASGLSQGGPYEQYF.

The chain employs TRBV18 and TRBJ2-4; the D gene could be TRBD1 or TRBD2 (5 bases each). CDR3 size: 18 residues. Trimming cost V 3 bases and J 0 bases, with 18 bases left between them. Germline V gene lookup returns CDR1 KGHSH and CDR2 LQKENI. The CDR3 here is CASSPQLHGAGAKNIQYF. The CDR3 nucleotides read TGTGCCAGCTCACCCCAACTACACGGGGCGGGAGCCAAAAACATTCAGTACTTC. The full variable domain, in which reference TRBV18 and TRBJ2-4 provide the parts outside the CDR3, is NAGVMQNPRHLVRRRGQEARLRCSPMKGHSHVYWYRQLPEEGLKFMVYLQKENIIDESGMPKERFSAEFPKEGPSILRIQQVVRGDSAAYFCASSPQLHGAGAKNIQYFGAGTRLSVL.

The chain carries TRBV5-6 and TRBJ2-7; perhaps TRBD1 as D (5 bases). The CDR3 covers 13 residues. Trimming took off 2 bases at V and 6 bases at J, with 12 bases between the two ends. Germline V gives CDR1 SGHDT, CDR2 YYEEEE. The CDR3 spells CASSLGRAVEQYF. The DNA for the CDR3 is TGTGCCAGCAGCTTAGGCAGGGCGGTCGAGCAGTACTTC.

This clone was observed a handful of times. V and J are TRBV25-1 and TRBJ2-3; 9 nucleotides align to TRBD2. V shed 3 bases, J shed 6 bases, and the junction held 10 bases outside the gene matches. The CDR3 has 16 amino acids. Germline V gene data show CDR1 as MGHDK and CDR2 as SYGVNS. The CDR3 is CASSDLSSGRSDTQYF. CDR3 in DNA: TGTGCCAGCAGTGATTTGAGTAGCGGGAGATCTGATACGCAGTATTTT.

The chain links TRBV5-4 to TRBJ2-7; D perhaps matches TRBD1 (6 bases). This CDR3 region has 14 residues. In germline, CDR1 is SGHNT, CDR2 YYREEE (reference sequence). Deletions cut 1 base from V and 4 bases from J, with 12 bases between. The CDR3 DNA is TGTGCCAGCAGCTTGACAGGGCGTAAATACGAGCAGTACTTC. It translates to CASSLTGRKYEQYF. Filled out from reference TRBV5-4 and TRBJ2-7, the complete variable domain reads ETGVTQSPTHLIKTRGQQVTLRCSSQSGHNTVSWYQQALGQGPQFIFQYYREEENGRGNFPPRFSGLQFPNYSSELNVNALELDDSALYLCASSLTGRKYEQYFGPGTRLTVT.

In its sample, this clone was seen once. V and J are TRBV9 and TRBJ1-5, with D unresolved. The CDR3 spans 15 residues. Germline CDR1 is SGDLS and CDR2 is YYNGEE. Trimming took off 4 bases at V and 6 bases at J, with 17 bases between the two ends. The CDR3 DNA reads as TGTGCCAGCAGCCCGGCGGGCGCCCGGATTCAGCCCCAGCATTTT. It codes for CASSPAGARIQPQHF.

This rearrangement joins TRBV18 to TRBJ2-1; D may be TRBD1 (5 bases). CDR3 size: 15 residues. Trimming removed 1 base at V and 0 bases at J, with 7 bases between. CDR1 KGHSH and CDR2 LQKENI come from the germline V gene. The CDR3 reads CASSPHRNSYNEQFF. The CDR3 nucleotides read TGTGCCAGCTCACCACACAGGAACTCCTACAATGAGCAGTTCTTC.

The rearrangement joins TRBV28 to TRBJ2-7; 9 bases are a match to TRBD1. The germline CDR1 and CDR2 sequences are MDHEN and SYDVKM. The CDR3 has 15 amino acids. The ends lost 4 bases at V and 3 bases at J; junction bases unmatched: 7. Here the CDR3 reads CASSSETGGNYEQYF. CDR3 in DNA: TGTGCCAGCAGTTCCGAAACAGGGGGCAACTACGAGCAGTACTTC.

This clone was observed a few times. This chain uses TRBV19 with TRBJ1-5; 11 bases match TRBD1. From germline, CDR1 is LNHDA and CDR2 SQIVND (reference sequence). This CDR3 region has 14 residues. V shed 6 bases, J shed 5 bases, and the junction held 3 bases outside the gene matches. For the CDR3, the DNA is TGTGCCAGTAGCCGGACAGGGGGCGATCAGCCCCAGCATTTT. Residues: CASSRTGGDQPQHF.

V gene TRBV14 combines with J gene TRBJ2-2, with D maybe TRBD1 (5 bases). The CDR3 totals 15 residues. The V gene lost 1 base and the J gene lost 5 bases, with 11 bases spanning the gap. Germline assignment: CDR1 SGHDN and CDR2 FVKESK. CDR3 protein: CASSQVGAYTGELFF. CDR3 nucleotide sequence: TGTGCCAGCAGCCAAGTTGGGGCATATACCGGGGAGCTGTTTTTT. The variable domain in full, completed from reference TRBV14 and TRBJ2-2, reads EAGVTQFPSHSVIEKGQTVTLRCDPISGHDNLYWYRRVMGKEIKFLLHFVKESKQDESGMPNNRFLAERTGGTYSTLKVQPAELEDSGVYFCASSQVGAYTGELFFGEGSRLTVL.